This T cell receptor (beta chain) is drawn from a study of cytomegalovirus exposure and HLA in healthy donors. Findings and caveats of the study: Whilst most TCR sequences proved rare, a subset of public TCRs occurred across many donors.

A note on this clone: The antigen is unknown.

Germline V lookup: CDR1 MNHEY, CDR2 SVGAGI. This CDR3 is 13 amino acids long. J lost 6 bases, V lost 6 bases, and 3 bases had no gene match. The PCR used 60 Vbeta and 13 Jbeta primers. Profiling relied on immunoSEQ multiplex PCR, and the TCRdb table lists in-frame clones only, not all of them. The sample records 140,000 to 150,000 clones, about 73% being singletons. The source material was PBMCs. This receptor was identified in a middle-aged man in good health and CMV-seropositive. This sequence joins TRBV6-5 and TRBJ2-2; 8 positions agree with TRBD1. This chain's CDR3 is CASSGQGPGELFF. The CDR3 DNA reads TGTGCCAGCAGCGGACAGGGCCCCGGGGAGCTGTTTTTT.